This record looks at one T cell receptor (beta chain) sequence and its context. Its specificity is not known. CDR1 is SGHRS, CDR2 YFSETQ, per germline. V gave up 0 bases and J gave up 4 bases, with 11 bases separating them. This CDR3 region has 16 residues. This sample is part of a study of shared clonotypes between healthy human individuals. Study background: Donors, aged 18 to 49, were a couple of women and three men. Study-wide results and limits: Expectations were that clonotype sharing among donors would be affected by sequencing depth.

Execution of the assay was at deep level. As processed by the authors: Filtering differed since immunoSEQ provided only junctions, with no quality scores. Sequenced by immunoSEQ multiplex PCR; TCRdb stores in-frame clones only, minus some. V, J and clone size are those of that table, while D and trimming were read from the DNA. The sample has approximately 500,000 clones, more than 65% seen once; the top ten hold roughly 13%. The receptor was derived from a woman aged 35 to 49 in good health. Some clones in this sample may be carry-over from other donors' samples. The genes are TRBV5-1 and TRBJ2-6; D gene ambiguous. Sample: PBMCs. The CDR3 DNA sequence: TGCGCCAGCAGCTTGGATATGGGGTCAGGGGCCAACGTCCTGACTTTC. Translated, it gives CASSLDMGSGANVLTF. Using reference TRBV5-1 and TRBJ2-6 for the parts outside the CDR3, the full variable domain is KAGVTQTPRYLIKTRGQQVTLSCSPISGHRSVSWYQQTPGQGLQFLFEYFSETQRNKGNFPGRFSGRQFSNSRSEMNVSTLELGDSALYLCASSLDMGSGANVLTFGAGSRLTVL.